Below, one T cell receptor (beta chain) is given with its context. The sample belongs to a study of blood T cell repertoires in COVID-19. The ends lost 3 bases at V and 10 bases at J; junction bases unmatched: 9. The CDR3 is 14 residues long. From germline, CDR1 is MDHEN and CDR2 SYDVKM. TCRdb's table, derived via immunoSEQ multiplex PCR, lists solely in-frame clones and lacks some. The sample shows about 350,000 clones, about 90% of them seen only once. The clonotype was recovered from a woman in her twenties or thirties who had been exposed to COVID-19. The chain carries TRBV28 and TRBJ2-1; TRBD2 matches at 7 bases. Source material: PBMCs or T cells enriched from blood (not recorded which). The CDR3 here is CASSLGVAGSEQFF. The CDR3 DNA reads TGTGCCAGCAGTTTGGGGGTAGCGGGCAGCGAGCAGTTCTTC.